This T cell receptor (beta chain) emerged from a study of blood T cell repertoires in COVID-19. On the study more broadly: The analysed material was cDNA or gDNA that came from T cells, B-cell-depleted T cells, or PBMCs.

Germline V CDR1 and CDR2: SGHAT, FQNNGV. CDR3 length: 16 amino acids. Losses at the gene ends were 1 base for V and 7 bases for J; bases not matched to a gene: 9. In this sample, this clone turned up a few times. Participant ages covered roughly 18 to 89 years across 24 US areas. Donors in Cohort 3 counted as recovered after two negative PCRs, clearance, or symptom resolution. Per the authors' pipeline: Amplification of reference gene primers was used by the study to estimate nucleated cell counts. Clones were sequenced by immunoSEQ multiplex PCR, and TCRdb holds only the in-frame ones, with some missing. For V, J and clone size, that table is used; D and trimming come from the DNA. There are 200,000 to 250,000 clones in the sample; 70% to 85% occur only once, and about 3.7% lies in the top ten.

The clonotype was recovered from a woman aged 60-75 years who had recovered from COVID-19. The chain uses TRBV11-2 and TRBJ2-7, with 11 bases lining up with TRBD2. The sequencing sample was made of PBMCs or T cells enriched from blood (not recorded which). CDR3 residues: CASSLVITSGSGEQYF. CDR3 DNA: TGTGCCAGCAGCTTAGTGATAACTAGCGGGAGTGGAGAGCAGTACTTC. Full variable domain (missing parts from reference TRBV11-2 and TRBJ2-7): EAGVAQSPRYKIIEKRQSVAFWCNPISGHATLYWYQQILGQGPKLLIQFQNNGVVDDSQLPKDRFSAERLKGVDSTLKIQPAKLEDSAVYLCASSLVITSGSGEQYFGPGTRLTVT.